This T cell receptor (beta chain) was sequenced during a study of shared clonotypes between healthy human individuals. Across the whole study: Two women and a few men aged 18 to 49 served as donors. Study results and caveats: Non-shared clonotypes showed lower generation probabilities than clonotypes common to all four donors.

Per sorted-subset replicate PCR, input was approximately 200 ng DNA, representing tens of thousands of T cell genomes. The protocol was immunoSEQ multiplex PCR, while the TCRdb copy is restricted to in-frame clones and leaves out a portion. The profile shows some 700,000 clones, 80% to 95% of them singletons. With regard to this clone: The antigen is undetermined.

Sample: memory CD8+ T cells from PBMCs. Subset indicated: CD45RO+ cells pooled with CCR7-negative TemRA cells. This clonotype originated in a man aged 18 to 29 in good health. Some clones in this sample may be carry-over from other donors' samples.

CDR3 sequence: CASRGKGGTEAFF. Here the CDR3 DNA reads TGTGCCAGTAGGGGAAAGGGGGGGACTGAAGCTTTCTTT. The chain joins TRBV19 to TRBJ1-1, with D maybe TRBD1 (6 bases). This CDR3 is 13 amino acids long. Germline V gene lookup returns CDR1 LNHDA and CDR2 SQIVND (reference sequence). Trimming removed 6 bases from V and 5 bases from J, with 13 bases in between.